This T cell receptor beta chain was documented in a study of cytomegalovirus exposure and HLA in healthy donors. CDR1 is MNHNY, CDR2 SVGAGI, per germline (reference sequence). The ends lost 6 bases at V and 7 bases at J; junction bases unmatched: 8. The CDR3 loop spans 13 amino acids. PCR involved 60 Vbeta and 13 Jbeta primers. Only in-frame clones appear in the TCRdb table, and some are missing; sequencing was by immunoSEQ multiplex PCR. The sample carries about 200,000 clones, approximately 12% recorded once. The source is a middle-aged man in good health and CMV-seropositive. Material: PBMCs. This chain links TRBV6-6 with TRBJ1-1, with 7 bases lining up with TRBD1. The CDR3 loop is CASRGTVEGEAFF. The CDR3 nucleotides read TGTGCCAGCAGGGGGACAGTCGAAGGTGAAGCTTTCTTT.